This passage covers 22 T cell receptor beta chains from one sample sequenced in a study of T cell repertoires in cytomegalovirus infection (dated by TCRdb to the late 2010s). These TCRs' antigens remain unknown. TCRdb shows the sequencer as Illumina HiSeq 1500. TCRdb reanalyzed the raw reads on its own, using fastp at Q25 for trimming and MiXCR for clone calling, and kept in-frame beta chains. Entries that share a CDR3 protein sequence are merged under the most common genes and DNA. A total of 110,000 or so distinct CDR3 sequences appear in this sample, over 25% of them only once. Of the sample, around two fifths falls within the top ten clones. This specimen's treatment or condition label, interpreted: in vitro stimulation with specific CMV peptide epitopes to enrich CMV-specific T cells. Sequenced here: CD8+ T cells from cultured PBMCs, sampled from culture after CMV antigen stimulation. The receptors derive from a human donor in good health (CMV status not recorded). Some clones in this sample may be carry-over from other donors' samples.

This clonotype was found a few times. V usage is TRBV28 and J usage is TRBJ2-3, with 11 bases aligning to TRBD2. Trimming took 3 bases from V and 0 from J; bases not matched to a gene: 5. This CDR3 spans 17 amino acids. The V gene's germline CDR1 is MDHEN and CDR2 SYDVKM. The CDR3 DNA follows: TGTGCCAGCAGTTTGCCTAGCGGGGGGATTAGCACAGATACGCAGTATTTT. It translates to CASSLPSGGISTDTQYF.

The chain uses TRBV4-3 and TRBJ2-7, with D possibly called TRBD1 or TRBD2 (5 bases each). The V and J ends lost 0 bases and 2 bases respectively, with 20 bases between them. The length of the CDR3 is 18 residues. CDR1 is LGHNA, CDR2 YSLEER, per germline. CDR3 nucleotides: TGCGCCAGCAGCCAAGACTGGAACCCCGGGACGCCAACCTACGAGCAGTACTTC. Translation gives CASSQDWNPGTPTYEQYF.

The rearrangement joins TRBV15 to TRBJ1-6, with D possibly TRBD1 on 5 matching bases. Germline V lookup: CDR1 LNHNV, CDR2 YYDKDF (reference sequence). V was pared by 0 bases and J by 2 bases, with 11 bases between. CDR3 length equals 17 residues. The CDR3 coding sequence is TGTGCCACCAGCAGAGAAAAGACAGCACCCTATAATTCACCCCTCCACTTT. As protein: CATSREKTAPYNSPLHF.

The gene calls are TRBV7-6 and TRBJ2-6; D is ambiguous. CDR1 and CDR2 (germline): SGHVS, FNYEAQ. The CDR3 is made up of 16 amino acids. V was trimmed by 5 bases and J by 4 bases, leaving 15 bases between them. In DNA, the CDR3 is TGTGCCAGCAGCACGTGGGCGGCACTCGGGGCCAACGTCCTGACTTTC. Protein: CASSTWAALGANVLTF.

This clonotype has only one observation. The chain combines TRBV6-1 with TRBJ2-7; no reliable D call. The CDR3 is 14 amino acids. CDR1 is MNHNS, CDR2 SASEGT, per germline. Trimming took 2 bases from V and 1 from J, leaving 9 bases between them. DNA of the CDR3: TGTGCCAGCAGTGAATTTGCGGAGTCCTACGAGCAGTACTTC. Translating it yields CASSEFAESYEQYF.

This clonotype came up a few times. This chain joins TRBV19 and TRBJ2-7; D is unresolved. This CDR3 contains 14 residues. Germline values: CDR1 LNHDA, CDR2 SQIVND (reference sequence). The V end lost 5 bases, the J end lost 2 bases, and 13 bases lay between the germline ends. In DNA form, the CDR3 reads TGTGCCAGTAGTCCGGTGGGAAGAGCCTACGAGCAGTACTTC. Protein sequence: CASSPVGRAYEQYF.

The chain couples TRBV28 to TRBJ2-7; no firm D call. V was clipped by 1 base and J by 0 bases, with 10 bases between them. CDR1 is MDHEN, CDR2 SYDVKM, per germline. This CDR3 is 15 amino acids long. The CDR3 nucleotides read TGTGCCAGCAGTTTATTAGAGCAAAGCTCCTACGAGCAGTACTTC. This encodes CASSLLEQSSYEQYF.

The chain carries TRBV7-9 and TRBJ2-7; D unresolved. Germline lookup yields CDR1 SEHNR and CDR2 FQNEAQ (reference sequence). The CDR3 spans 15 residues. V dropped 1 base and J dropped 4 bases, with 14 bases sitting between them. The CDR3 coding sequence is TGTGCCAGCAGCTTAGTAGGCCAGGCCGGATACGAGCAGTACTTC. Amino acids: CASSLVGQAGYEQYF.

This clonotype has ten or more counts. The V gene is TRBV7-8, the J gene TRBJ2-4, with 8 nucleotides matching TRBD2. The CDR3 totals 15 residues. The V gene end was trimmed by 3 bases and the J gene end by 8 bases; junction bases not matched to a gene: 9. Germline CDR1 and CDR2: SGHVS and FQNEAQ. The CDR3 DNA reads TGTGCCAGCAGCTTCGGGACTTCGGGGGGGGACATTCAGTACTTC. This codes for CASSFGTSGGDIQYF.

In its sample, this clonotype was seen many times. This sequence joins TRBV11-1 and TRBJ2-1, with D possibly TRBD1 on 5 matching bases. Per the germline V gene, CDR1 is SGHAT and CDR2 is FQDESV (reference sequence). CDR3 length: 16 residues. V lost 3 bases and J 3 bases, leaving 15 bases between the germline ends. The CDR3 here is CASSFGDSNLYNEQFF. In nucleotides, the CDR3 is TGTGCCAGCAGCTTCGGCGACAGTAATCTCTACAATGAGCAGTTCTTC.

The rearrangement links TRBV9 to TRBJ2-7, with TRBD2 matching over 8 bases. After removal of 5 bases from V and 1 base from J, the junction contained 8 bases not matched to a gene. CDR1 SGDLS and CDR2 YYNGEE come from the germline V gene. This CDR3 region has 15 residues. In DNA, the CDR3 is TGTGCCAGCAGTGTCGGGGGGGCACCTTCCTACGAGCAGTACTTC. Amino acid sequence: CASSVGGAPSYEQYF.

This clonotype was found many times. This chain links TRBV6-1 with TRBJ2-7; D may be TRBD2 (5 bases). Germline values: CDR1 MNHNS, CDR2 SASEGT. V lost 3 bases and J 2 bases, leaving 11 bases between the germline ends. This CDR3 region has 14 residues. CDR3 nucleotide sequence: TGTGCCAGCAGTGACGCCGACGGGACCTACGAGCAGTACTTC. Translated, it gives CASSDADGTYEQYF.

This sequence joins TRBV20-1 and TRBJ1-1; the D gene is possibly TRBD1 (5 bases). The CDR3 covers 14 residues. V was cut by 2 bases and J by 2 bases, with 12 bases left in between. The germline CDR1 and CDR2 sequences are DFQATT and SNEGSKA (reference sequence). CDR3: CSARKGSRNTEAFF. Here the CDR3 DNA reads TGCAGTGCTAGAAAGGGGTCGAGAAACACTGAAGCTTTCTTT.

The chain has TRBV19 and TRBJ1-1; TRBD1 aligns across 8 bases. The CDR3 loop spans 13 amino acids. The V gene's germline CDR1 is LNHDA and CDR2 SQIVND (reference sequence). Trimming at V came to 7 bases and at J to 3 bases, leaving 4 bases not matched to a gene. This CDR3 is CASTDRGDTEAFF. The CDR3 DNA sequence: TGTGCCAGTACCGACAGGGGTGACACTGAAGCTTTCTTT. The whole variable domain, remainder taken from reference TRBV19 and TRBJ1-1, is DGGITQSPKYLFRKEGQNVTLSCEQNLNHDAMYWYRQDPGQGLRLIYYSQIVNDFQKGDIAEGYSVSREKKESFPLTVTSAQKNPTAFYLCASTDRGDTEAFFGQGTRLTVV.

The chain recombines TRBV7-4 with TRBJ1-1, with D possibly matching TRBD1 (5 bases). CDR1 and CDR2 from the germline V gene are SGHVT and SQSDAQ. Trimming took 4 bases from V and 7 from J, leaving 13 bases between them. The CDR3 contains 13 residues. This chain's CDR3 is CASSSQGRSEAFF. The DNA of the CDR3 is TGTGCCAGCAGCTCCCAGGGCCGAAGTGAAGCTTTCTTT.

CDR3 nucleotide sequence: TGTGCCAGCAGTTACTCGCCCCCGGGTGAAAACATTCAGTACTTC. Residues: CASSYSPPGENIQYF. V is TRBV6-6 and J is TRBJ2-4, with D unresolved. CDR1 is MNHNY and CDR2 is SVGAGI in the germline V gene (reference sequence). The CDR3 has 15 residues. V gave up 0 bases and J gave up 5 bases, with 11 bases separating them.

This clonotype appeared a single time. The chain has TRBV6-5 and TRBJ2-2; 7 positions match TRBD1. Germline trimming cut 5 bases from V and 0 bases from J; bases unmatched to any gene: 9. The CDR3 sequence is 17 residues long. Germline CDR1 MNHEY, CDR2 SVGAGI. The CDR3 DNA reads TGTGCCAGCAGTCCCGGGACAGTTGAATCGAACACCGGGGAGCTGTTTTTT. Its protein product is CASSPGTVESNTGELFF.

The sample holds a few counts of this clonotype. The chain is built from TRBV6-2 or TRBV6-3 and TRBJ1-1; D uncertain. This CDR3 has 17 amino acids. The ends were cut back, 7 bases at V and 0 bases at J, with 21 bases in the middle. Germline V gene lookup returns CDR1 MNHEY and CDR2 SVGEGT. CDR3 amino acids: CASNPENADTMNTEAFF. The CDR3 DNA is TGTGCCAGCAACCCAGAGAACGCCGACACGATGAACACTGAAGCTTTCTTT.

There are a few counts of this clonotype. The rearrangement joins TRBV28 to TRBJ1-5, with D tentatively TRBD1 (6 bases). Trimming removed 6 bases from V and 1 base from J, with 13 bases in between. This CDR3 is built from 15 residues. CDR1 and CDR2 (germline): MDHEN, SYDVKM. As DNA, the CDR3 is TGTGCCAGCAGCCGGACAGTGATGAGCAATCAGCCCCAGCATTTT. Its protein product is CASSRTVMSNQPQHF.

There are a few counts of this clonotype. The chain combines TRBV5-1 with TRBJ1-1; D uncertain. V was cut by 4 bases and J by 0 bases, with 16 bases left in between. The CDR3 has 16 residues. The germline V gene encodes CDR1 SGHRS and CDR2 YFSETQ. As DNA, the CDR3 is TGCGCCAGCAGCGACGACTCTTGGGAGGTGAACACTGAAGCTTTCTTT. It encodes CASSDDSWEVNTEAFF. The full variable domain, completed using reference TRBV5-1 and TRBJ1-1, is KAGVTQTPRYLIKTRGQQVTLSCSPISGHRSVSWYQQTPGQGLQFLFEYFSETQRNKGNFPGRFSGRQFSNSRSEMNVSTLELGDSALYLCASSDDSWEVNTEAFFGQGTRLTVV.

The rearrangement links TRBV28 to TRBJ2-4; TRBD1 is a possible D gene (5 bases). The CDR3 consists of 15 residues. Germline V lookup: CDR1 MDHEN, CDR2 SYDVKM. V was clipped by 9 bases and J by 1 base, with 16 bases between them. The CDR3 DNA sequence: TGTGCCAGGGGGATGGGGCAAGGGGCCAAAAACATTCAGTACTTC. As protein: CARGMGQGAKNIQYF.

The chain recombines TRBV18 with TRBJ2-3, with D possibly matching TRBD2 (6 bases). The ends were cut back, 3 bases at V and 2 bases at J, with 18 bases in the middle. Per germline, CDR1 KGHSH and CDR2 LQKENI. CDR3 length equals 17 residues. CDR3 amino acids: CASSPLGRRIHTDTQYF. The CDR3 DNA sequence: TGTGCCAGCTCACCCTTGGGGAGGAGAATACACACAGATACGCAGTATTTT.